This T cell receptor (beta chain) was obtained from a study of CXCR4 blockade with PD-1 therapy in pancreatic cancer. Study conclusions and caveats: Without paired alpha-beta data, shared specificity of dominant clones is unconfirmed. Clone frequency correlated with its number of distinct nucleotide rearrangements. Intratumoral clonality (mean approximately 0.15) exceeded healthy blood (around 0.051) but did not track survival.

CDR3 size: 19 residues. J was trimmed by 3 bases and V by 4 bases; bases with no gene match: 13. In germline, CDR1 is MDHEN, CDR2 SYDVKM. Patients who provided the archived tumor blocks had not received neoadjuvant therapy before surgery. Clones were sequenced by immunoSEQ multiplex PCR, and TCRdb holds only the in-frame ones, with some missing. The table shows approximately 17,000 clones, with about 72% occurring only once. As concerns this clone: Its matching antigen is unknown.

This sequence joins TRBV28 and TRBJ1-5; 12 bases align to TRBD1. The sequencing sample was made of tumor tissue. This TCR was sampled from a human donor with pancreatic ductal adenocarcinoma. This chain's CDR3 is CASSSYRDRGLPDNQPQHF. CDR3 nucleotide sequence: TGTGCCAGCAGTTCGTATCGGGACAGGGGGCTCCCGGACAATCAGCCCCAGCATTTT.